One and the same sample provided the 14 T cell receptor beta chains below, sequenced in a study of response to subunit inactivated influenza vaccine. TCRdb analysed the RT-PCR reads with MiXCR anew, one entry per CDR3 protein. This sample has about 650,000 distinct CDR3 sequences, with approximately 14% found just once. The sequenced sample was PBMCs from blood, obtained approximately 15 days before vaccination. These receptors were taken from a man in his fifties or sixties who received an inactivated influenza vaccine.

This clonotype was seen ten or more times. The gene calls are TRBV5-1 and TRBJ2-2; D is unresolved. V dropped 4 bases and J dropped 2 bases, with 9 bases sitting between them. The CDR3 covers 14 residues. Looked up from germline, CDR1 is SGHRS and CDR2 is YFSETQ. CDR3 nucleotides: TGCGCCAGCAGCCTGGACGCAAACACCGGGGAGCTGTTTTTT. Translating gives CASSLDANTGELFF. Full variable domain (remainder filled in from reference TRBV5-1 and TRBJ2-2): KAGVTQTPRYLIKTRGQQVTLSCSPISGHRSVSWYQQTPGQGLQFLFEYFSETQRNKGNFPGRFSGRQFSNSRSEMNVSTLELGDSALYLCASSLDANTGELFFGEGSRLTVL.

The rearrangement joins TRBV13 to TRBJ2-2; D not resolved. Trimming took 5 bases from V and 4 from J, leaving 11 bases between them. The CDR3 extends over 14 amino acids. Germline V gene sequence: CDR1 PRHDT, CDR2 FYEKMQ (reference sequence). As DNA, the CDR3 is TGTGCCAGCAGCGTAATGGCACTCACCGGGGAGCTGTTTTTT. Encoded protein: CASSVMALTGELFF. Based on the CDR3 plus reference TRBV13 and TRBJ2-2, the full variable domain is AAGVIQSPRHLIKEKRETATLKCYPIPRHDTVYWYQQGPGQDPQFLISFYEKMQSDKGSIPDRFSAQQFSDYHSELNMSSLELGDSALYFCASSVMALTGELFFGEGSRLTVL.

This clonotype was found a few times. The V gene is TRBV7-2, the J gene TRBJ2-1; 8 nucleotides agree with TRBD2. CDR3 length: 15 amino acids. With 5 bases clipped from V and 7 bases from J, the junction kept 10 bases outside the gene matches. Germline values: CDR1 SGHTA, CDR2 FQGNSA. The chain's CDR3 is CASSPVVAGSNEQFF. DNA for the CDR3: TGTGCCAGCAGCCCAGTAGTAGCGGGGTCAAATGAGCAGTTCTTC. Drawing the rest from reference TRBV7-2 and TRBJ2-1, the complete variable domain is GAGVSQSPSNKVTEKGKDVELRCDPISGHTALYWYRQSLGQGLEFLIYFQGNSAPDKSGLPSDRFSAERTGGSVSTLTIQRTQQEDSAVYLCASSPVVAGSNEQFFGPGTRLTVL.

The genes are TRBV5-8 and TRBJ1-6; D may be TRBD1 (6 bases). V lost 4 bases to trimming and J lost 8 bases, with 13 bases between them. CDR1 and CDR2 (germline): SGHTS, YDEGEE. The CDR3 is 14 amino acids. The CDR3 nucleotides read TGTGCCAGCAGCAGCGGACAGAGGGATTCACCCCTCCACTTT. Its translation is CASSSGQRDSPLHF.

The chain joins TRBV4-2 to TRBJ1-1; unclear D gene. With 1 base removed from V and 6 bases from J, the gap between germline ends came to 6 bases. The CDR3 is made up of 12 amino acids. Germline-derived CDR1 and CDR2 are LGHNA and YNFKEQ. CDR3 protein: CASSQVGAEAFF. CDR3 DNA sequence: TGTGCCAGCAGCCAAGTAGGAGCTGAAGCTTTCTTT.

The rearrangement links TRBV5-1 to TRBJ2-7, with 9 bases aligning to TRBD1. The CDR3 is made up of 13 amino acids. V shed 7 bases and J 2 bases; nucleotides not matched to a gene: 4. Germline values: CDR1 SGHRS, CDR2 YFSETQ. The DNA for the CDR3 is TGCGCCAGCCGGACAGGGGACACCTACGAGCAGTACTTC. This encodes CASRTGDTYEQYF.

This clonotype was seen a handful of times. V is TRBV28 and J is TRBJ1-6; D is unclear. V was clipped by 5 bases and J by 8 bases, with 13 bases between them. The CDR3 has 14 amino acids. The germline V gene encodes CDR1 MDHEN and CDR2 SYDVKM. In DNA, the CDR3 is TGTGCCAGCAGTCTCGGTGGGCTAGATTCACCCCTCCACTTT. It translates to CASSLGGLDSPLHF.

V usage is TRBV3-1 and J usage is TRBJ1-2; tentative D call: TRBD1 (5 bases). CDR1 LGHDT and CDR2 YNNKEL come from the germline V gene (reference sequence). This CDR3 has 12 residues. V lost 2 bases and J 5 bases, leaving 6 bases between the germline ends. CDR3 nucleotides: TGTGCCAGCAGCCAACGACAGTATGGCTACACCTTC. This translates into CASSQRQYGYTF.

The chain links TRBV20-1 to TRBJ1-3; D call uncertain. V lost 4 bases to trimming and J lost 0 bases, with 7 bases between them. In germline, CDR1 is DFQATT, CDR2 SNEGSKA (reference sequence). The CDR3 is 13 amino acids. The CDR3 region is CSAKTYSGNTIYF. In DNA form, the CDR3 reads TGCAGTGCTAAGACTTACTCTGGAAACACCATATATTTT.

As to this clonotype: A much larger clone lies one base from this, so it may be a read error. This chain connects TRBV4-3 to TRBJ2-6; D ambiguous. V lost 0 bases and J 0 bases, leaving 6 bases between the germline ends. The CDR3 has 16 residues. Germline V CDR1 and CDR2: LGHNA, YSLEER. The CDR3 spells CASSQDWSSGANVLTF. The CDR3 DNA reads TGCGCCAGCAGCCAAGATTGGAGCTCTGGGGCCAACGTCCTGACTTTC.

V usage is TRBV11-2 and J usage is TRBJ2-1; no reliable D call. V gave up 4 bases and J gave up 9 bases, with 13 bases separating them. Per germline, CDR1 SGHAT and CDR2 FQNNGV. The CDR3 consists of 13 residues. The DNA of the CDR3 is TGTGCCAGCAGCTCCCTGGACGGTTTTGAGCAGTTCTTC. Translated: CASSSLDGFEQFF.

In its sample, this clonotype was seen a few times. The J gene is TRBJ1-1, the V gene TRBV5-4; maybe TRBD1 (5 bases). V lost 3 bases, J lost 1 base, and 10 bases lay in between. Germline V gene data show CDR1 as SGHNT and CDR2 as YYREEE (reference sequence). This CDR3 region has 14 residues. This CDR3 reads CASSSITGNTEAFF. CDR3 nucleotides: TGTGCCAGCAGCTCCATTACAGGGAACACTGAAGCTTTCTTT. The entire variable domain, with the rest obtained from reference TRBV5-4 and TRBJ1-1, is as follows: ETGVTQSPTHLIKTRGQQVTLRCSSQSGHNTVSWYQQALGQGPQFIFQYYREEENGRGNFPPRFSGLQFPNYSSELNVNALELDDSALYLCASSSITGNTEAFFGQGTRLTVV.

This clonotype was counted between two and nine times. The chain employs TRBV6-5 and TRBJ2-7, with 7 bases that match TRBD1. Germline V gene data show CDR1 as MNHEY and CDR2 as SVGAGI. The CDR3 consists of 14 residues. V lost 0 bases, J lost 5 bases, and 4 bases stayed unmatched. CDR3 sequence: CASSYSDRYNEQYF. In DNA, the CDR3 is TGTGCCAGCAGTTACTCGGACAGGTACAACGAGCAGTACTTC.

In this sample, this clonotype turned up a few times. The genes are TRBV5-6 and TRBJ2-4; 7 bases line up with TRBD1. V was pared by 4 bases and J by 3 bases, with 10 bases of the junction left unmatched. The CDR3 has 16 residues. CDR1 is SGHDT and CDR2 is YYEEEE in the germline V gene. CDR3 DNA sequence: TGTGCCAGCAGCAAGGAGGACAGGACCGTCAAAAACATTCAGTACTTC. This codes for CASSKEDRTVKNIQYF.